The clone carrying this T cell receptor beta chain was found a few times. This sample was included in a study of regulatory T cells in long-lasting Graves disease. TCR beta libraries were built with iRepertoire HTBI primers and Arm-PCR of CDR3 regions. Authors' data handling: Across all samples, approximately 64 TRBV segments and roughly 14 TRBJ segments were identified. TCRdb called the multiplex PCR reads again in MiXCR, with one record for every CDR3 protein. The V and J calls and clone size are TCRdb's, not the authors'. The sample holds hundreds of thousands of distinct CDR3 sequences, over 15% seen once. Time point in this sample: newly diagnosed GD, antithyroid drugs for less than 3 months. PBMCs were the source of the RNA used for TCR sequencing. CDR3 length: 14 amino acids. CDR1 is SEHNR and CDR2 is FQNEAQ in the germline V gene (reference sequence). With 3 bases removed from V and 3 bases from J, the gap between germline ends came to 8 bases.

The same sample was also studied in work on T cells in Graves' hyperthyroidism and ophthalmopathy. That work contributes: Among clonotypes expanded in thyroid above 0.001, most were also found in blood. Stable hyperthyroidism was told apart from ophthalmopathy by a model built on 13 V-J features.

The gene calls are TRBV7-9 and TRBJ2-2; D gene uncertain. The origin of this receptor is a man aged 35 to 55 with Graves disease. Source: peripheral blood mononuclear cells (PBMCs), taken at new diagnosis, from a patient treated with antithyroid drugs. CDR3 nucleotide sequence: TGTGCCAGCAGCTTCCCAGCCCACACCGGGGAGCTGTTTTTT. Translated, it gives CASSFPAHTGELFF.